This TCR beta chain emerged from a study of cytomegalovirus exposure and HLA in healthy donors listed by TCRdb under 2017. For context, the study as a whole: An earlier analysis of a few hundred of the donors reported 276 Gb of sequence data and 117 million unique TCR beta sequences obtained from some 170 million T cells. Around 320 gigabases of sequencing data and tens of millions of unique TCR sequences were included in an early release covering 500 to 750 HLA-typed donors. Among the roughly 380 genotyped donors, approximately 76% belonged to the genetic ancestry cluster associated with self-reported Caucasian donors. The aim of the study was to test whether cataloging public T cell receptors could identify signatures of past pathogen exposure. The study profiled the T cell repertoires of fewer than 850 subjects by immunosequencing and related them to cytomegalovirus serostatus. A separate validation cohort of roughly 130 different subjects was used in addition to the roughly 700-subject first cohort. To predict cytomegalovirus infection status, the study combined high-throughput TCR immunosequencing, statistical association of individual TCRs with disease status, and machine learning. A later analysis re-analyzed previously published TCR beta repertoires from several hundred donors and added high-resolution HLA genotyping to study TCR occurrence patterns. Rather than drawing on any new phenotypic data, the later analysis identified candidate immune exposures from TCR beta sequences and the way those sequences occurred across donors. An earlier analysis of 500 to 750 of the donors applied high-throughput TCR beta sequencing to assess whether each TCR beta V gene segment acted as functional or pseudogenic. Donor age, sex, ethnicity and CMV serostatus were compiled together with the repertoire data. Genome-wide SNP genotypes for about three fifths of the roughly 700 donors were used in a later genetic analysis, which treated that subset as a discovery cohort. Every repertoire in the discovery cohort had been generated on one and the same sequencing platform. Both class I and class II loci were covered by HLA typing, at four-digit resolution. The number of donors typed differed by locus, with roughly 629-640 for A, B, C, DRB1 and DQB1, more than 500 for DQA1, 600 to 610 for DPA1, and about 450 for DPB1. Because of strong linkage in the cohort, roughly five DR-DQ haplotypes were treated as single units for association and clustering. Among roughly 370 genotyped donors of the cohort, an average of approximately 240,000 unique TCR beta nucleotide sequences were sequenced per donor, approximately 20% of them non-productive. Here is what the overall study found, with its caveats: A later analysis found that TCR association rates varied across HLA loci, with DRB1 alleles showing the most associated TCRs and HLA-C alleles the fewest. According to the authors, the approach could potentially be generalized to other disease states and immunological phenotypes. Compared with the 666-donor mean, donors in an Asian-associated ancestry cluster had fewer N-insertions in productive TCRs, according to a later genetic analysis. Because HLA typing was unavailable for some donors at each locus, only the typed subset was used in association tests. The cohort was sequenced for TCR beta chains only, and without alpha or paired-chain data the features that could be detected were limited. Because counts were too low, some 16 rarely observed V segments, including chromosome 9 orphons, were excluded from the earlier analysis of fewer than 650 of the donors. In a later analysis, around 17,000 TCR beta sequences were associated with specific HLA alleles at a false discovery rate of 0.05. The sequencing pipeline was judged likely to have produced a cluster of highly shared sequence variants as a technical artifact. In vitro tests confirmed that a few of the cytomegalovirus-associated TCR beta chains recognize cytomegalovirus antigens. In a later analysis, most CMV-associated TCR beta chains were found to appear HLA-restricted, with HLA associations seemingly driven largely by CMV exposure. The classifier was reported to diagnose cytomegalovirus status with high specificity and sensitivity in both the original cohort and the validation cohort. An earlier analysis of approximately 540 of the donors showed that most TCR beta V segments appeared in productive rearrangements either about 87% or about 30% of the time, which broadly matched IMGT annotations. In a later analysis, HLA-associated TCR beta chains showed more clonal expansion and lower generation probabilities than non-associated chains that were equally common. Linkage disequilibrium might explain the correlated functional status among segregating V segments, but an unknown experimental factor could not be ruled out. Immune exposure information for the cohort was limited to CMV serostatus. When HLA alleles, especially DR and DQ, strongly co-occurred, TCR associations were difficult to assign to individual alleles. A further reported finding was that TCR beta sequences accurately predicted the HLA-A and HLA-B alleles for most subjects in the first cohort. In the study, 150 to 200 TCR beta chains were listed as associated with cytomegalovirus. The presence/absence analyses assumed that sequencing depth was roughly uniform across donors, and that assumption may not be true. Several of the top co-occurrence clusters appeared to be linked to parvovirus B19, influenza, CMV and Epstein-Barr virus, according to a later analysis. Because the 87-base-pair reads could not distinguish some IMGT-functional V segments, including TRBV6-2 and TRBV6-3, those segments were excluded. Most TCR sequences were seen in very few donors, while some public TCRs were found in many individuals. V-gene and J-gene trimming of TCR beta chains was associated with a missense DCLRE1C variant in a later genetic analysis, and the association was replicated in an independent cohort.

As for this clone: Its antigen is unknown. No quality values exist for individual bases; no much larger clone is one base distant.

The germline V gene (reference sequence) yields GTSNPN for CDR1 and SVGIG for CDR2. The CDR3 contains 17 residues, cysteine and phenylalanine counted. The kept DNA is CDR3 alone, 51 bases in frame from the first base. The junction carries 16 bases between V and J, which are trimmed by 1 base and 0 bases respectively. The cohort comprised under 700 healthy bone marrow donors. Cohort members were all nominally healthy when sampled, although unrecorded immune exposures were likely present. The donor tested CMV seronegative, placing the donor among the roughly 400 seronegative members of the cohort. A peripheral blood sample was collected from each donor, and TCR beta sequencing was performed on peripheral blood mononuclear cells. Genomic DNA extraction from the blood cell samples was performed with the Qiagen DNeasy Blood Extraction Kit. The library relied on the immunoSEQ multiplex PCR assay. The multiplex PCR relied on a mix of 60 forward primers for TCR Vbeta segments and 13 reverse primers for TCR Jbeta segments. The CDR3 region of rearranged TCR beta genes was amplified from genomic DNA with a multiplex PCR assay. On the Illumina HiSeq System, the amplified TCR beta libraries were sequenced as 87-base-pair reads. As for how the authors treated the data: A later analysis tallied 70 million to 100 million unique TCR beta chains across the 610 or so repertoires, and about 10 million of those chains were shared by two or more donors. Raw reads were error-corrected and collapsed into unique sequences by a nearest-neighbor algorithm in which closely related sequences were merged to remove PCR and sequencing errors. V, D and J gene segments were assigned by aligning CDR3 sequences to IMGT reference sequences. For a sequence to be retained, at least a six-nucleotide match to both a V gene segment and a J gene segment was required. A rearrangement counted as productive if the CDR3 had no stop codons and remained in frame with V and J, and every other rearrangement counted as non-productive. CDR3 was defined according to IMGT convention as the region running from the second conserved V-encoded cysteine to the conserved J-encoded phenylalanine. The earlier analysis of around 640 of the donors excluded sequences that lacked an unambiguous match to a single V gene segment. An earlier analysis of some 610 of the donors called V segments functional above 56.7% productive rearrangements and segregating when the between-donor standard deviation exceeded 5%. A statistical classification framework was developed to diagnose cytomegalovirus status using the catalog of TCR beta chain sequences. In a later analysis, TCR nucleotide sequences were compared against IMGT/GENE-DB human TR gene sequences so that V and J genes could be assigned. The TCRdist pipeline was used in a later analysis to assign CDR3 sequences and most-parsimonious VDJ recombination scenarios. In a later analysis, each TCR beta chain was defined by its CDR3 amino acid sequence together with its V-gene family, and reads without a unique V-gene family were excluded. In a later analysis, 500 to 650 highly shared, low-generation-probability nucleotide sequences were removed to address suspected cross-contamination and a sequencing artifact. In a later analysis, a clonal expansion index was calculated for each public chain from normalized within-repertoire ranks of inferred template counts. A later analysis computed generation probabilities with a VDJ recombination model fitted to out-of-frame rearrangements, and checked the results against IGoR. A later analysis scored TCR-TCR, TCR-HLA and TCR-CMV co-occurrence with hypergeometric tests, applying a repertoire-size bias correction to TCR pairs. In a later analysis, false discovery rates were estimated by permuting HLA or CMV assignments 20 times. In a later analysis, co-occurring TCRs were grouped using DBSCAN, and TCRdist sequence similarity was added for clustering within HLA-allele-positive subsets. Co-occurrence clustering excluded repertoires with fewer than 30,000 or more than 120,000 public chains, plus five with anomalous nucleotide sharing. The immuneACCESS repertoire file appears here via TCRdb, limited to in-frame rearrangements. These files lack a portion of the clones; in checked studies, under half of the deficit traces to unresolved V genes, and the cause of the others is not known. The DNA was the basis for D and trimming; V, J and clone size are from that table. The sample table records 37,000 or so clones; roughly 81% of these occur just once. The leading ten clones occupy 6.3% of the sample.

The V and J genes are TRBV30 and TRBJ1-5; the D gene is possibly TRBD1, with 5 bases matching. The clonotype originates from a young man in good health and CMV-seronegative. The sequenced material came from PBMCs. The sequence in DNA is TGTGCCTGGAGTGAAGGTTCCCTCCAGGGTAGCAATCAGCCCCAGCATTTT. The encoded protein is CAWSEGSLQGSNQPQHF.